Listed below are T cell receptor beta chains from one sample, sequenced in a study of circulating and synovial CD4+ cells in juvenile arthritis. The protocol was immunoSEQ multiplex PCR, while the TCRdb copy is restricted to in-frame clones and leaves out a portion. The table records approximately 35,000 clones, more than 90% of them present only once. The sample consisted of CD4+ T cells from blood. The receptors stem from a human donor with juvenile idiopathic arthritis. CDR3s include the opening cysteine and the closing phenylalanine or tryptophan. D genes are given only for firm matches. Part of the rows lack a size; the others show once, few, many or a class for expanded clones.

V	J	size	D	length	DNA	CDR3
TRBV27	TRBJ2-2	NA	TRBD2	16	TGTGCCAGCAGTCCAAGACTAGCGGGGGGTTCCGGGGAGCTGTTTTTT	CASSPRLAGGSGELFF
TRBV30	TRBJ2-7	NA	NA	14	TGTGCCTGGAGAGGGGGGGTTAATTCCTACGAGCAGTACTTC	CAWRGGVNSYEQYF
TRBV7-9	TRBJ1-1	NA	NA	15	TGTGCCAGCAGCGACCCGACAGGATCGGGTACTGAAGCTTTCTTT	CASSDPTGSGTEAFF
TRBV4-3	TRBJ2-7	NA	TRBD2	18	TGCGCCAGCAGCCAAGATCCGCCTAGCGGGACGTGGTCCTACGAGCAGTACTTC	CASSQDPPSGTWSYEQYF
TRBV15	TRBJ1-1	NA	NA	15	TGTGCCACCAGCAGGGACAGAGGGTTATTCGCTGAAGCTTTCTTT	CATSRDRGLFAEAFF
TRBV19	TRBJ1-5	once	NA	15	TGTGCCAGTAGCAACCCTGGGAGAATTGATCAGCCCCAGCATTTT	CASSNPGRIDQPQHF
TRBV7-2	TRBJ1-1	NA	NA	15	TGTGCCAGCAGCTTAGCACAGGGAGTGGGAACTGAAGCTTTCTTT	CASSLAQGVGTEAFF
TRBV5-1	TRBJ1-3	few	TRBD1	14	TGCGCCAGCAGCTCAGGGGGTGCTGGAAACACCATATATTTT	CASSSGGAGNTIYF
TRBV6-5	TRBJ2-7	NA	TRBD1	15	TGTGCCAGAAGGGGGCCCAGGAAGCCGACCTACGAGCAGTACTTC	CARRGPRKPTYEQYF
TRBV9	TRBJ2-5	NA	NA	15	TGTGCCAGCAGCGTAGCTCCAACCGGCCAAGAGACCCAGTACTTC	CASSVAPTGQETQYF
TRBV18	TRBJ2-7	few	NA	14	TGTGCCAGCTCACCCGACTCCAGCTCCTACGAGCAGTACTTC	CASSPDSSSYEQYF
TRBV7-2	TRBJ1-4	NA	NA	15	TGTGCCAGCAGCTTGAACACCGCAACTAATGAAAAACTGTTTTTT	CASSLNTATNEKLFF
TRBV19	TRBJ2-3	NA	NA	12	TGTGCCAGTAGAGGGGGATCAGATACGCAGTATTTT	CASRGGSDTQYF
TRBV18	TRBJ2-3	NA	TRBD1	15	TGTGCCAGCTCACCACAGGGGGCTAGCACAGATACGCAGTATTTT	CASSPQGASTDTQYF
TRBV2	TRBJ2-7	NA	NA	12	TGTGCCACCCGGGACAACACTTACGAGCAGTACTTC	CATRDNTYEQYF
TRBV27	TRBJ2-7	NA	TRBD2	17	TGTGCCAGCAGTCGTCTAGCGGGCTCCCCCCGTTCCTACGAGCAGTACTTC	CASSRLAGSPRSYEQYF